A single sample gave rise to the 8 T cell receptor beta chains below, sequenced in a study of blood T cell repertoires in COVID-19. TCRdb's table, derived via immunoSEQ multiplex PCR, lists solely in-frame clones and lacks some. This table has fewer than 120,000 clones, about three quarters appearing once. Sequenced: peripheral blood. All receptors come from a woman older than 75 with active or convalescent COVID-19.

This clone was counted a few times. This chain joins TRBV2 and TRBJ1-5; D is perhaps TRBD1 (5 bases). This CDR3 is 14 amino acids long. Germline loops: CDR1 SNHLY, CDR2 FYNNEI. V was trimmed by 0 bases and J by 2 bases, leaving 5 bases between them. The CDR3 loop reads CASSEATGNQPQHF. In DNA form, the CDR3 reads TGTGCCAGCAGTGAAGCGACAGGCAATCAGCCCCAGCATTTT.

The chain has TRBV7-3 and TRBJ1-2; D uncertain. V was shortened by 5 bases and J by 8 bases, with 15 bases between the two germline ends. In germline, CDR1 is SGHTA, CDR2 FQGTGA. This CDR3 comprises 13 residues. CDR3 loop: CASSLMEGGGYTF. The DNA for the CDR3 is TGTGCCAGCAGCCTGATGGAAGGAGGAGGCTACACCTTC.

This sequence joins TRBV4-1 and TRBJ2-7; TRBD2 agrees at 9 bases. CDR3 size: 18 residues. After removal of 2 bases from V and 4 bases from J, the junction contained 15 bases not matched to a gene. In germline, CDR1 is MGHRA, CDR2 YSYEKL. In nucleotides, the CDR3 is TGCGCCAGCAGCCAATTCCCGGAAGGCGGGAGGGCCCGGTACGAGCAGTACTTC. Protein: CASSQFPEGGRARYEQYF.

The V gene is TRBV6-2 or TRBV6-3, the J gene TRBJ2-3; D is uncertain. The CDR3 loop spans 13 amino acids. Per the germline V gene, CDR1 is MNHEY and CDR2 is SVGEGT. Between the trimmed V and J ends, which lost 7 bases and 0 bases, there was a span of 8 bases. CDR3 DNA sequence: TGTGCCAGCATCCCGGGCAGCACAGATACGCAGTATTTT. This codes for CASIPGSTDTQYF.

J is TRBJ1-2 and V is TRBV6-2 or TRBV6-3; tentative D call: TRBD1 (5 bases). The V end lost 6 bases, the J end lost 3 bases, and 17 bases lay between the germline ends. Looked up from germline, CDR1 is MNHEY and CDR2 is SVGEGT. The CDR3 is 15 amino acids. CDR3 DNA: TGTGCCAGCAGCCCGTCGGGCAGGGCGCACTATGGCTACACCTTC. Translated, it gives CASSPSGRAHYGYTF.

This clone was counted once. CDR3 region: CASSRTGGYGYTF. The CDR3 coding sequence is TGTGCCAGCAGTCGGACAGGGGGCTATGGCTACACCTTC. This chain links TRBV2 with TRBJ1-2; 10 nucleotides align to TRBD1. In germline, CDR1 is SNHLY, CDR2 FYNNEI. The CDR3 is made up of 13 amino acids. V lost 5 bases to trimming and J lost 4 bases; unmatched junction nucleotides: 1.

The chain recombines TRBV5-1 with TRBJ2-7; TRBD2 matches at 10 bases. The CDR3 has 14 amino acids. Unmatched junction bases numbered 2, after V lost 2 bases and J lost 3 bases. Germline CDR1 and CDR2: SGHRS and YFSETQ. The CDR3 DNA reads TGCGCCAGCAGCTTAGGGACTAGCGTCTACGAGCAGTACTTC. Encoded protein: CASSLGTSVYEQYF.

V and J are TRBV27 and TRBJ2-7; 8 bases are a match to TRBD2. CDR1 and CDR2 (germline): MNHEY, SMNVEV (reference sequence). This CDR3 has 17 residues. V trimming: 5 bases; J trimming: 4 bases; junction bases outside the gene matches: 16. CDR3 loop: CASSPLTSGLLGYEQYF. CDR3 coding DNA: TGTGCCAGCAGTCCATTAACTAGCGGCCTTCTGGGGTACGAGCAGTACTTC.